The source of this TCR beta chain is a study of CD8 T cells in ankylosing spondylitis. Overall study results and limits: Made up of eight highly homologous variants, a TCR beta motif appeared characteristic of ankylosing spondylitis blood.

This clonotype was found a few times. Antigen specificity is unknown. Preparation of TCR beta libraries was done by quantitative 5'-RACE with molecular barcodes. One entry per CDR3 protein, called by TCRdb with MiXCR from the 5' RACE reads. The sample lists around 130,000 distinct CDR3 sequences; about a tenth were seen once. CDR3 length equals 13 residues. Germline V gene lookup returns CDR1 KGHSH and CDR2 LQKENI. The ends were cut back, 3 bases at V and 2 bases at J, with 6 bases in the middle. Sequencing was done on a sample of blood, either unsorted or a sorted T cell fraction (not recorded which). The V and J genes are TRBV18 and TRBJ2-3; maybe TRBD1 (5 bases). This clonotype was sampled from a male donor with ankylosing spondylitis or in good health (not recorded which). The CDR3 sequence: CASSPTVTDTQYF. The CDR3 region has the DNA TGTGCCAGCTCACCGACAGTCACAGATACGCAGTATTTT.